This TCR beta chain was obtained from a study of B cell selection in AIRE deficiency. Study-wide points: TCRbeta-only data showed 36.6% of shared healthy Treg sequences in healthy Tconv.

Regulatory T cells were sorted as CD4+CD25hiCD127low/negative cells. A word on this clone: The antigen is unknown.

Method: immunoSEQ multiplex PCR; TCRdb's copy keeps in-frame clones and lacks some. The repertoire holds roughly 14,000 clones, with about 93% as singletons. The CDR3 sequence is 14 residues long. Germline values: CDR1 SGHTA, CDR2 FQGTGA. V lost 2 bases to trimming and J lost 6 bases, with 11 bases between them. The rearrangement uses TRBV7-3 and TRBJ2-1; the D is unclear. Material for sequencing was Tregs sorted from PBMCs. The receptor was derived from a human donor with AIRE deficiency. Here the CDR3 DNA reads TGTGCCAGCAGCTTATACGGAGTCTCCAATGAGCAGTTCTTC. Its translation: CASSLYGVSNEQFF.